The T cell receptor (beta chain) under discussion was sequenced for a study of regulatory T cells in long-lasting Graves disease. Building of the TCR beta libraries involved iRepertoire HTBI primers and Arm-PCR of CDR3 regions. One entry per CDR3 protein results from TCRdb running MiXCR on the multiplex PCR reads. The table shows roughly 300,000 distinct CDR3 sequences, with around 20% occurring only once. Study-level points and caveats: Patients with persistent Graves' had lower TCR diversity than newly diagnosed patients.

Details on this clonotype: The antigen remains unidentified.

Time point indicated: persistent/refractory GD, antithyroid drugs over 5 years with positive TRAb. PBMC RNA served as the TCR library source. This CDR3 is built from 19 residues. The germline V gene has CDR1 SEHNR and CDR2 FQNEAQ (reference sequence). With 3 bases removed from V and 5 bases from J, the gap between germline ends came to 23 bases. The sample here was peripheral blood mononuclear cells (PBMCs), taken when the disease was refractory, from a patient treated with antithyroid drugs. This clonotype originated in a female donor with Graves disease. The J gene is TRBJ2-6, the V gene TRBV7-9, with D unclear. In nucleotides, the CDR3 is TGTGCCAGCAGCTTTCGGCCCCCGGCCGCATTTGGGAGGGCCAACGTCCTGACTTTC. It is translated as CASSFRPPAAFGRANVLTF.